Each of the 2 T cell receptor beta chains below was sequenced from the same sample in a study of regulatory T cells in long-lasting Graves disease. Investigators prepared the TCR beta libraries by applying iRepertoire HTBI primers and Arm-PCR of CDR3 regions. Using its own MiXCR run on the multiplex PCR reads, TCRdb lists one record per CDR3 protein. This table has hundreds of thousands of distinct CDR3 sequences, 15% to 18% appearing once. Time point in this sample: newly diagnosed GD, antithyroid drugs for less than 3 months. RNA from PBMCs was the source of the TCR library. The sequenced sample was peripheral blood mononuclear cells (PBMCs), obtained at new diagnosis, from a patient treated with antithyroid drugs. The source of these receptors is a female donor with Graves disease.

About this clonotype: A much more abundant neighbour one base away suggests this may be a read error. The rearrangement links TRBV24-1 to TRBJ2-5; TRBD2 matches at 7 bases. The end of the DNA fits TRBJ2-1 better, so the J call may be wrong. Germline assignment: CDR1 KGHDR and CDR2 SFDVKD. The CDR3 is 15 residues long. In DNA, the CDR3 is TGTGCCACCAGCGGGAGGCAGATCTCCTACAATGAGCAGTTCTTC. Protein: CATSGRQISYNEQFF.

This clonotype was recorded a few times. A much larger clonotype is one base distant, so this may be a read error. The rearrangement joins TRBV6-9 to TRBJ2-3; the D gene is possibly TRBD2 (5 bases). The CDR3 runs to 17 residues. Trimming shortened V by 4 bases and J by 0 bases, and 17 bases separated the two germline ends. Germline V gene sequence: CDR1 MNHGY, CDR2 SVAAGI. The CDR3 region is CASSSPGGFWSTDTQYF. DNA of the CDR3: TGTGCCAGCAGTTCGCCGGGCGGGTTTTGGAGCACAGATACGCAGTATTTT.